This entry features one T cell receptor beta chain sequence. These data originate in a study of blood T cell repertoires in COVID-19. Study as a whole: Acute-phase and convalescent COVID-19 samples originated in the United States, Italy and Spain.

The CDR3 runs to 13 residues. V trimming: 0 bases; J trimming: 5 bases; junction bases outside the gene matches: 2. Germline CDR1 SGHRS, CDR2 YFSETQ. Sequenced by immunoSEQ multiplex PCR; TCRdb stores in-frame clones only, minus some. The data hold approximately 70,000 clones, with approximately 90% observed a single time. The material sequenced was peripheral blood. The TCR sequence derives from a human donor in a cohort sampled during active COVID-19. The rearrangement links TRBV5-1 to TRBJ2-7; 7 bases match TRBD2. The CDR3 reads CASSLDGLDEQYF. For the CDR3, the DNA is TGCGCCAGCAGCTTGGACGGACTAGACGAGCAGTACTTC.